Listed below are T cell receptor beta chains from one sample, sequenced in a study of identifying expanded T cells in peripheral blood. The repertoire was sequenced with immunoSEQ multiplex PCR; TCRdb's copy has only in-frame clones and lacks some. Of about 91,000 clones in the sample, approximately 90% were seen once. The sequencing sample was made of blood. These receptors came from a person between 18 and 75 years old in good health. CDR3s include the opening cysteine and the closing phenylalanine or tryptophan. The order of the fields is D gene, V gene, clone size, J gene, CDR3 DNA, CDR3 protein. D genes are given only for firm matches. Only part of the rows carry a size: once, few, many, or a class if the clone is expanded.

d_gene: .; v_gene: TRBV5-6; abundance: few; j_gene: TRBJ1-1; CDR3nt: TGTGCCAGCAGCTTGGTCGCAGGGGTTTTTGGCCGAACTGAAGCTTTCTTT; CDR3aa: CASSLVAGVFGRTEAFF
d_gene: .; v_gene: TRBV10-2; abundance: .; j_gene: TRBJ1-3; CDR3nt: TGCGCCAGCAGTGAAGCCTCTGGAAACACCATATATTTT; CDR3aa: CASSEASGNTIYF
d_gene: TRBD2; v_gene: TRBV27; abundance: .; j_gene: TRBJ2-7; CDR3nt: TGTGCCAGCAGTCCGCTTCTACCTCTGACTAGCCCCTACGAGCAGTACTTC; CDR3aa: CASSPLLPLTSPYEQYF
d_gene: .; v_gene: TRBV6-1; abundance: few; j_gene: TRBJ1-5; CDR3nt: TGTGCCAGCAGTGACGGGTGGAGCAATCAGCCCCAGCATTTT; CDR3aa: CASSDGWSNQPQHF
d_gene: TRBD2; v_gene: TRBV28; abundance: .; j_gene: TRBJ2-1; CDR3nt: TGTGCCAGCAGTCCAACTCCCGGGACTAGCGACTACAATGAGCAGTTCTTC; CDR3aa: CASSPTPGTSDYNEQFF
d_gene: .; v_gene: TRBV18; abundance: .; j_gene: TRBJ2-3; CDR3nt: TGTGCCAGCCTCAGACTCCGGGACAGCACAGATACGCAGTATTTT; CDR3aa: CASLRLRDSTDTQYF
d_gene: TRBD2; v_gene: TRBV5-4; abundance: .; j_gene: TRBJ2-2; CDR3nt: TGTGCCAGCAGTCCCAAAAGTCGACTAGCGGGGGGGCCAAGCACCGGGGAGCTGTTTTTT; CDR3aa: CASSPKSRLAGGPSTGELFF
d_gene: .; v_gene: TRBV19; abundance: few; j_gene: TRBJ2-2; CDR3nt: TGTGCCAGTAGTATCCCGACCGGGGAGCTGTTTTTT; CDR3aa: CASSIPTGELFF
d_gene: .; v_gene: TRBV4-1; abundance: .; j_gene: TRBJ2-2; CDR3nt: TGCGCCAGCAGCCAAGTTTCCGGTAGCGACACCGGGGAGCTGTTTTTT; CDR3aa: CASSQVSGSDTGELFF
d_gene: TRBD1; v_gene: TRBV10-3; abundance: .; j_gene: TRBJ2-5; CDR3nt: TGTGCCATCGGAGGACAGGGGCGGCAAGAGACCCAGTACTTC; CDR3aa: CAIGGQGRQETQYF
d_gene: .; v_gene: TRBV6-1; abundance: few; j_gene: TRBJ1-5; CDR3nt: TGTGCCAGCACCGGACGGATTAGCAATCAGCCCCAGCATTTT; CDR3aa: CASTGRISNQPQHF
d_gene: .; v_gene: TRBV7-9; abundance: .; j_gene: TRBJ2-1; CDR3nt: TGTGCCAGCAGCTTAGCCAGAGACAATGAGCAGTTCTTC; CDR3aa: CASSLARDNEQFF
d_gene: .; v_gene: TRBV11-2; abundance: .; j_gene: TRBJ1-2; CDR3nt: TGTGCCAGCAGCTTAGGGTTAGGGACGGCCGAAGATGGCTACACCTTC; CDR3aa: CASSLGLGTAEDGYTF
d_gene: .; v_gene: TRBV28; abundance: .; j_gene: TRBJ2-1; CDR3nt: TGTGCCAGCAGTCCTCCGGGCCAGTCCTACAATGAGCAGTTCTTC; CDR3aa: CASSPPGQSYNEQFF
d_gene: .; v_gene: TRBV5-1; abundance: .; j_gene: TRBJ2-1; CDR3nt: TGCGCCAGCAGCTTGGTAATAGCCGGAGGGCAAGTTGAGCAGTTCTTC; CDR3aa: CASSLVIAGGQVEQFF